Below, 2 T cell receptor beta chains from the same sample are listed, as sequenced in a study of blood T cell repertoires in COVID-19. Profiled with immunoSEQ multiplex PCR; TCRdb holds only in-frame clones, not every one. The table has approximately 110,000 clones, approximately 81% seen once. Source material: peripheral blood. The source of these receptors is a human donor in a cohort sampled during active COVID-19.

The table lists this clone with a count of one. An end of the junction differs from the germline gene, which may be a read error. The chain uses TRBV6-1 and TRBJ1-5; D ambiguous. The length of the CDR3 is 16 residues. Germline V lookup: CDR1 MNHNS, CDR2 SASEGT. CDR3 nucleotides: TGTGCCAGCAGTGGGAGAGTGATCCTCAGCAATCAGTCCCAGCATTTT. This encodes CASSGRVILSNQSQHF.

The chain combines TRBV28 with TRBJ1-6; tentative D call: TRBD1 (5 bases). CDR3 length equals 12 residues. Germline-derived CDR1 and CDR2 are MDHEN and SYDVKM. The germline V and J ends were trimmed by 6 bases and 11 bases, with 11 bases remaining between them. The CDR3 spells CASRLLGAPLHF. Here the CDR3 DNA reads TGTGCCAGCAGACTCTTAGGGGCACCCCTCCACTTT. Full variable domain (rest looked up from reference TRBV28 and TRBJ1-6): DVKVTQSSRYLVKRTGEKVFLECVQDMDHENMFWYRQDPGLGLRLIYFSYDVKMKEKGDIPEGYSVSREKKERFSLILESASTNQTSMYLCASRLLGAPLHFGNGTRLTVT.